Described below is a single TCR beta chain sequence and its context. Its antigen remains unidentified. No per-base quality is available; no much larger clone lies one base away. As encoded in the germline V gene, CDR1 is LGHNA while CDR2 is YNFKEQ. The junction shows trimming of 4 bases on V and 6 bases on J, plus 12 bases between the germline ends. Counted from cysteine to phenylalanine, this CDR3 has 13 amino acids. Solely the CDR3 DNA is kept, with 39 bases framed from the first base. The QIAGEN blood and tissue kit was used to extract genomic DNA from sorted cells, and the DNA was quantified on a NanoDrop 1000. TCR alpha and beta chains were deep sequenced and quantified on the immunoSEQ platform using multiplex PCR of genomic DNA. As for the original processing: IMGT gene and region definitions were used to annotate TCR sequences. Out-of-frame rearrangements were taken as a proxy for the preselection repertoire and were compared with in-frame clonotypes. The iCHAO1 estimator provided with the immunoSEQ platform was used to estimate repertoire size. A Gini index based on the Lorenz curve was applied to in-frame amino acid clonotypes to measure clonal inequality. The intersect function of the R package tcR was used to count shared clonotypes, and the Jaccard index was used to score similarity. Principal component analysis of V, J and V-J usage frequencies was run with the R prcomp function without normalization. The table was pulled from immuneACCESS by TCRdb, which kept in-frame rearrangements only. Such tables lose some clones; where checked, under half of the loss comes from unresolved V genes, and the rest has no known cause. The V and J calls and clone size are taken from that table; D and trimming were inferred from the DNA. The sample table holds 86,000 or so clones, of which around 93% were seen once. The top ten hold more than 1.1% of the sample.

The data stem from a study of human versus mouse CDR3 diversity and MHC coevolution (dated by TCRdb to about 2017). For context, the study as a whole: According to reports, the immunoSEQ assay detects one in 200,000 T cells and minimizes multiplex PCR amplification bias. Across mouse and human samples, the number of valid reads per sample ranged from about 5.5 x 10^6 to 1.8 x 10^7. Repertoires of human naive CD4 T cells were used as a reference for TCR selection on multiple MHC II alleles and were compared against human-TCR-locus transgenic mice carrying single MHC II. The human cohort comprised three healthy volunteer blood donors, one aged 30 to 40, one aged 40 to 49 and one aged 60 to 69 at collection. On the study overall, not on this receptor specifically: Among all the groups compared, the lowest clonal inequality scores came from most of the three human donors. On average, humans had more CDR3 deletions and insertions than mice did, pointing to greater exonuclease and TdT activity. Repertoire diversity was not regarded as directly comparable between humans and mice because human T cells were selected on roughly six MHC II alleles. The largest TCR beta repertoire, 1.5 million to 2 million clonotypes, was estimated by iCHAO1 for humans, a finding likely attributable to selection by multiple MHC II molecules.

Naive CD4 T cells, defined as CD45RO-negative and CD62L-positive, were isolated from PBMCs by fluorescence-activated cell sorting. About 53 ml of fresh peripheral blood was drawn per donor, and PBMCs were isolated by Ficoll density centrifugation. All samples were sorted on a FACSAria III instrument and reached purity above 85%. Recombination joined TRBV4-2 with TRBJ1-2; TRBD1 could be the D gene, as 6 bases match. What was sequenced was naive CD4+ T cells from blood. In the paper's terms, the cell subset or site label means: CD45RO-negative CD62L-positive naive CD4 T cells. The sequence came from a person aged 30 to 70 in good health. The CDR3 loop reads CASSPLGGHGYTF. The DNA sequence is given as TGTGCCAGCAGCCCTCTGGGGGGGCATGGCTACACCTTC.